These 12 T cell receptor beta chains originate from one sample sequenced in a study of shared clonotypes between healthy human individuals. Profiling relied on immunoSEQ multiplex PCR, and the TCRdb table lists in-frame clones only, not all of them. Counted here are 2 million to 2.5 million clones, more than 90% occurring once; the ten biggest clones make up about 0.13%. The sample was naive CD4+ T cells sorted from blood. Subset in this sample: CD45RA+ positively selected. These TCRs come from a man younger than 30 in good health.

The rearrangement links TRBV6-5 to TRBJ1-1; 10 bases agree with TRBD1. Germline loops: CDR1 MNHEY, CDR2 SVGAGI. Trimming cost V 4 bases and J 4 bases; bases outside gene matches: 6. This CDR3 has 15 residues. The CDR3 DNA reads TGTGCCAGCAGTTTTCCGGGACAGGGGATCACTGAAGCTTTCTTT. The encoded protein is CASSFPGQGITEAFF.

The rearrangement uses TRBV2 and TRBJ2-1; TRBD2 is a possible D gene (6 bases). The CDR3 contains 13 residues. From germline, CDR1 is SNHLY and CDR2 FYNNEI. V was shortened by 7 bases and J by 4 bases, with 11 bases between the two germline ends. The CDR3 region has the DNA TGTGCCAGCAACTTTGCGGGGTACAATGAGCAGTTCTTC. It encodes CASNFAGYNEQFF.

The chain carries TRBV21-1 and TRBJ1-5. TRBV21-1 is a recognized pseudogene. The length of the CDR3 is 19 residues. The DNA for the CDR3 is TGTGCCAGCAGCACGATTCCGGGCGACTCTACCCTGAGCAATCAGCCCCAGCATTTT. Amino acids: CASSTIPGDSTLSNQPQHF.

The chain couples TRBV18 to TRBJ1-5, with 9 bases identical to TRBD1. The CDR3 runs 16 residues. Germline values: CDR1 KGHSH, CDR2 LQKENI. Germline trimming cut 3 bases from V and 4 bases from J; bases unmatched to any gene: 7. The CDR3 spells CASSPYTGGENQPQHF. The CDR3 DNA reads TGTGCCAGCTCACCCTACACAGGGGGCGAGAATCAGCCCCAGCATTTT.

The rearrangement uses TRBV11-2 and TRBJ2-5; the match to TRBD2 covers 10 bases. This CDR3 is 15 amino acids long. V was pared by 4 bases and J by 1 base, with 3 bases of the junction left unmatched. The germline V gene encodes CDR1 SGHAT and CDR2 FQNNGV. The CDR3 bases are TGTGCCAGCAGCTCAATAGCGGGGGGCCAAGAGACCCAGTACTTC. Its translation: CASSSIAGGQETQYF. Full variable domain (rest looked up from reference TRBV11-2 and TRBJ2-5): EAGVAQSPRYKIIEKRQSVAFWCNPISGHATLYWYQQILGQGPKLLIQFQNNGVVDDSQLPKDRFSAERLKGVDSTLKIQPAKLEDSAVYLCASSSIAGGQETQYFGPGTRLLVL.

The chain couples TRBV6-6 to TRBJ1-5; D not certain. The CDR3 extends over 14 amino acids. Germline loops: CDR1 MNHNY, CDR2 SVGAGI (reference sequence). V gave up 6 bases and J gave up 5 bases, with 14 bases separating them. DNA of the CDR3: TGTGCCAGCAGGCCTCGGGGAAGGGATCAGCCCCAGCATTTT. This sequence encodes CASRPRGRDQPQHF.

The V gene is TRBV5-6, the J gene TRBJ1-1; possibly TRBD1 for D (5 bases). The CDR3 extends over 14 amino acids. Germline CDR1 and CDR2: SGHDT and YYEEEE. V shed 5 bases and J shed 4 bases, with 15 bases lying between them. CDR3 DNA sequence: TGTGCCAGCAGGGGTCTGGGGGGATCCACTGAAGCTTTCTTT. Its protein is CASRGLGGSTEAFF.

V and J are TRBV30 and TRBJ1-1; 11 bases agree with TRBD1. Germline V gene lookup returns CDR1 GTSNPN and CDR2 SVGIG (reference sequence). The junction had 3 bases not matched to a gene; V was cut back by 3 bases and J by 3 bases. The CDR3 sequence is 14 residues long. The CDR3 bases are TGTGCCTGGAGACCGGACAGGGGGCACACTGAAGCTTTCTTT. This encodes CAWRPDRGHTEAFF.

Concerning this clone itself: Within the sample, other DNA sequences also encode this same CDR3. The chain employs TRBV9 and TRBJ2-7; 11 nucleotides match TRBD1. The CDR3 has 14 amino acids. Germline CDR1 SGDLS, CDR2 YYNGEE. The V segment lost 4 bases and the J segment 3 bases; nucleotides outside the gene matches: 3. The CDR3: CASSSGTGGYEQYF. The DNA for the CDR3 is TGTGCCAGCAGCTCTGGGACAGGGGGCTACGAGCAGTACTTC.

V gene TRBV6-1 combines with J gene TRBJ2-3; 11 positions agree with TRBD2. V lost 2 bases to trimming and J lost 0 bases; unmatched junction nucleotides: 4. CDR1 is MNHNS and CDR2 is SASEGT in the germline V gene. The CDR3 runs 17 residues. CDR3 loop: CASSERTSGPSTDTQYF. CDR3 bases: TGTGCCAGCAGTGAAAGGACTAGCGGGCCTAGCACAGATACGCAGTATTTT.

The CDR3 spells CATFGLTANTEAFF. DNA for the CDR3: TGTGCCACTTTCGGCCTTACGGCGAACACTGAAGCTTTCTTT. This rearrangement joins TRBV28 to TRBJ1-1; D is uncertain. The CDR3 consists of 14 residues. Trimming removed 10 bases at V and 1 base at J, with 16 bases between. CDR1 is MDHEN, CDR2 SYDVKM, per germline.

V gene TRBV6-6 combines with J gene TRBJ1-1; D is unclear. The CDR3 covers 13 residues. The germline V gene encodes CDR1 MNHNY and CDR2 SVGAGI (reference sequence). The germline V and J ends were trimmed by 5 bases and 0 bases, with 7 bases remaining between them. The DNA of the CDR3 is TGTGCCAGCAGTCCCTACCTGAACACTGAAGCTTTCTTT. It yields the protein CASSPYLNTEAFF.